A single sample is the source of the 31 T cell receptor beta chains below, sequenced in a study of cytomegalovirus exposure and HLA in healthy donors. TCRdb's table, derived via immunoSEQ multiplex PCR, lists solely in-frame clones and lacks some. The table shows 200,000 to 250,000 clones, with 70% to 90% occurring only once. Material: PBMCs. The receptors here all came from a woman aged 18 to 35 in good health and CMV-seronegative.

This sequence joins TRBV9 and TRBJ1-4; no firm D call. V lost 0 bases to trimming and J lost 0 bases, with 9 bases between them. This CDR3 is 16 amino acids long. CDR1 and CDR2 from the germline V gene are SGDLS and YYNGEE. The CDR3, as DNA: TGTGCCAGCAGCGTAGGAAGGGCTCCAACTAATGAAAAACTGTTTTTT. It is translated as CASSVGRAPTNEKLFF.

The gene calls are TRBV18 and TRBJ2-7; 7 nucleotides line up with TRBD1. The length of the CDR3 is 13 residues. Germline lookup yields CDR1 KGHSH and CDR2 LQKENI. Trimming removed 5 bases from V and 5 bases from J; junction bases left unmatched: 6. The CDR3 spells CASSRGQDHEQYF. In nucleotides, the CDR3 is TGTGCCAGCTCAAGAGGACAGGACCACGAGCAGTACTTC.

This clone was observed a single time. V and J are TRBV7-3 and TRBJ2-1, with 14 positions matching TRBD2. The V segment lost 5 bases and the J segment 7 bases; nucleotides outside the gene matches: 7. The germline CDR1 and CDR2 sequences are SGHTA and FQGTGA. The CDR3 loop spans 16 amino acids. In nucleotides, the CDR3 is TGTGCCAGCAGCCCTGGACTAGCGGGAGGTGGGAATGAGCAGTTCTTC. The encoded protein is CASSPGLAGGGNEQFF.

This chain connects TRBV10-2 to TRBJ1-4; maybe TRBD1 (5 bases). The CDR3 runs to 15 residues. V lost 6 bases to trimming and J lost 8 bases, with 19 bases between them. Germline loops: CDR1 WSHSY, CDR2 SAAADI. The CDR3 nucleotides read TGCGCCAGCAGCACTCTTGGGACCGGCGGGGAAAAACTGTTTTTT. Translating gives CASSTLGTGGEKLFF.

The table lists this clone with a count of one. V gene TRBV9 combines with J gene TRBJ1-2; 9 nucleotides line up with TRBD1. V shed 0 bases, J shed 2 bases, and the junction held 5 bases outside the gene matches. The CDR3 loop spans 16 amino acids. Germline CDR1 and CDR2: SGDLS and YYNGEE. In DNA form, the CDR3 reads TGTGCCAGCAGCGTAGCTTCAACAGGGGGCAACTATGGCTACACCTTC. This translates into CASSVASTGGNYGYTF.

This chain joins TRBV18 and TRBJ2-2, with D uncertain. V lost 4 bases and J 4 bases, leaving 22 bases between the germline ends. Germline V gene sequence: CDR1 KGHSH, CDR2 LQKENI. The CDR3 is 18 residues long. In DNA form, the CDR3 reads TGTGCCAGCTCACTGGTGGGCCCTACCAATTTACTCACCGGGGAGCTGTTTTTT. It encodes CASSLVGPTNLLTGELFF.

The DNA of the CDR3 is TGTGCCTGGTTGACTAGCGACATTACAACAAGAGGTCTGTTCTTC. The encoded protein is CAWLTSDITTRGLFF. The chain carries TRBV30 and TRBJ2-1, with TRBD2 matching 8 bases. The CDR3 has 15 residues. V was clipped by 5 bases and J by 15 bases; unmatched bases: 21. The germline CDR1 and CDR2 sequences are GTSNPN and SVGIG (reference sequence).

The chain has TRBV28 and TRBJ2-1; D gene ambiguous. This CDR3 comprises 12 residues. Looked up from germline, CDR1 is MDHEN and CDR2 is SYDVKM. V was pared by 5 bases and J by 6 bases, with 8 bases between. Here the CDR3 reads CASSPRFNEQFF. In nucleotides, the CDR3 is TGTGCCAGCAGTCCCCGTTTCAATGAGCAGTTCTTC.

The chain employs TRBV25-1 and TRBJ2-7; 9 bases are a match to TRBD1. The CDR3 contains 14 residues. With V trimmed by 6 bases and J by 5 bases, 8 bases remained unmatched. Germline V CDR1 and CDR2: MGHDK, SYGVNS. Here the CDR3 DNA reads TGTGCCAGCAGAAAAGGGACAGGGTTCCACGAGCAGTACTTC. Translation gives CASRKGTGFHEQYF.

The V gene is TRBV9, the J gene TRBJ2-7, with 7 nucleotides matching TRBD2. The junction had 4 bases not matched to a gene; V was cut back by 0 bases and J by 4 bases. Germline V gene data show CDR1 as SGDLS and CDR2 as YYNGEE. The CDR3 covers 14 residues. The CDR3 is CASSVATGGYEQYF. Written as DNA, the CDR3 is TGTGCCAGCAGCGTAGCTACGGGGGGATACGAGCAGTACTTC.

This clone occurred a few times. The chain has TRBV2 and TRBJ1-2, with TRBD1 matching over 7 bases. CDR1 is SNHLY, CDR2 FYNNEI, per germline. The CDR3 spans 14 residues. Germline trimming cut 2 bases from V and 0 bases from J; bases unmatched to any gene: 0. DNA for the CDR3: TGTGCCAGCAGTGAACAGGGGGCTAACTATGGCTACACCTTC. Amino acid sequence: CASSEQGANYGYTF.

The table lists this clone with a count of one. The gene calls are TRBV5-1 and TRBJ1-2; D perhaps matches TRBD1 (5 bases). The CDR3 has 14 amino acids. Per the germline V gene, CDR1 is SGHRS and CDR2 is YFSETQ. V was cut by 0 bases and J by 5 bases, with 11 bases left in between. The DNA of the CDR3 is TGCGCCAGCAGCTTGGAGGGAGGGACTTATGGCTACACCTTC. Translation gives CASSLEGGTYGYTF.

The J gene is TRBJ2-7, the V gene TRBV4-2; 8 nucleotides align to TRBD2. From germline, CDR1 is LGHNA and CDR2 YNFKEQ. The CDR3 has 16 residues. V lost 3 bases, J lost 0 bases, and 7 bases stayed unmatched. DNA for the CDR3: TGTGCCAGCAGCCAGGCCCAGCGGGGGAGCTCCTACGAGCAGTACTTC. Its translation is CASSQAQRGSSYEQYF.

J is TRBJ2-7 and V is TRBV7-9; 8 bases align to TRBD2. Germline CDR1 and CDR2: SEHNR and FQNEAQ (reference sequence). This CDR3 spans 16 amino acids. Trimming at V came to 5 bases and at J to 5 bases, leaving 14 bases not matched to a gene. This CDR3 is CASSREAGGPFDEQYF. The CDR3 DNA is TGTGCCAGCAGCAGAGAGGCGGGGGGACCCTTTGACGAGCAGTACTTC.

The chain couples TRBV6-5 to TRBJ2-7; 8 bases map to TRBD1. The CDR3 length is 14 residues. Trimming at V came to 4 bases and at J to 3 bases, leaving 5 bases not matched to a gene. The germline V gene has CDR1 MNHEY and CDR2 SVGAGI. The CDR3 is CASSWAGGDYEQYF. In DNA form, the CDR3 reads TGTGCCAGCAGTTGGGCAGGGGGCGACTACGAGCAGTACTTC.

This chain uses TRBV29-1 with TRBJ1-1; 7 bases line up with TRBD1. The ends lost 5 bases at V and 0 bases at J; junction bases unmatched: 6. This CDR3 has 14 amino acids. Germline assignment: CDR1 SQVTM and CDR2 ANQGSEA. The CDR3 DNA reads TGCAGCGTTAGGACAGGCGATATGAACACTGAAGCTTTCTTT. It specifies CSVRTGDMNTEAFF.

The gene calls are TRBV27 and TRBJ1-2; D gene ambiguous. CDR3 length: 16 amino acids. The V end was cut by 6 bases, the J end by 0 bases, with 17 bases between. Germline V gene data show CDR1 as MNHEY and CDR2 as SMNVEV (reference sequence). CDR3 sequence: CASSLRITPANYGYTF. CDR3 DNA sequence: TGTGCCAGCAGCTTAAGAATTACCCCAGCTAACTATGGCTACACCTTC.

The chain has TRBV29-1 and TRBJ1-1; D perhaps matches TRBD1 (6 bases). V was shortened by 4 bases and J by 6 bases, with 15 bases between the two germline ends. The CDR3 loop spans 13 amino acids. CDR1 and CDR2 (germline): SQVTM, ANQGSEA. The DNA for the CDR3 is TGCAGCGTTGTGGTAGGGGGGGTGGCTGAAGCTTTCTTT. Translating it yields CSVVVGGVAEAFF.

The rearrangement uses TRBV9 and TRBJ2-3; D ambiguous. Germline V gene data show CDR1 as SGDLS and CDR2 as YYNGEE. The CDR3 loop spans 15 amino acids. Trimming shortened V by 0 bases and J by 2 bases, and 10 bases separated the two germline ends. CDR3 loop: CASSVARAFTDTQYF. The CDR3 DNA sequence: TGTGCCAGCAGCGTAGCTCGGGCATTCACAGATACGCAGTATTTT.

This chain connects TRBV4-1 to TRBJ2-5, with D perhaps matching TRBD1 (5 bases). The germline CDR1 and CDR2 sequences are MGHRA and YSYEKL. V lost 8 bases and J lost 5, with 9 bases in between. The CDR3 is 11 residues long. The CDR3 spells CASGASETQYF. The CDR3 DNA follows: TGCGCCAGCGGGGCGAGTGAGACCCAGTACTTC.

This sequence joins TRBV27 and TRBJ1-1, with D possibly matching TRBD1 (5 bases). The CDR3 consists of 12 residues. With 5 bases removed from V and 11 bases from J, the gap between germline ends came to 15 bases. Germline-derived CDR1 and CDR2 are MNHEY and SMNVEV (reference sequence). CDR3 nucleotide sequence: TGTGCCAGCAGTCGGGGGGGGATCGGGGCTTTCTTT. Its translation: CASSRGGIGAFF.

The chain has TRBV2 and TRBJ1-1, with 8 nucleotides matching TRBD1. The germline gives CDR1 SNHLY, CDR2 FYNNEI. CDR3 length: 14 residues. V trimming: 11 bases; J trimming: 3 bases; junction bases outside the gene matches: 11. The CDR3 region has the DNA TGTGCCTGCAACGCAGGGGGCATTTACACTGAAGCTTTCTTT. It is translated as CACNAGGIYTEAFF.

The chain joins TRBV30 to TRBJ2-1; D remains ambiguous. Germline CDR1 is GTSNPN and CDR2 is SVGIG (reference sequence). Trimming removed 0 bases at V and 5 bases at J, with 8 bases between. This CDR3 spans 13 amino acids. The CDR3 DNA is TGTGCCTGGAGTGTCCAGCAGGACAATGAGCAGTTCTTC. As protein: CAWSVQQDNEQFF.

V is TRBV6-1 and J is TRBJ1-1; no clear D gene. Germline-derived CDR1 and CDR2 are MNHNS and SASEGT. Trimming removed 7 bases from V and 0 bases from J, with 15 bases in between. The length of the CDR3 is 15 residues. The CDR3 DNA reads as TGTGCCAGCATTTTCCCCTCCTTCATGAACACTGAAGCTTTCTTT. It translates to CASIFPSFMNTEAFF.

The count of this clone is one. The chain combines TRBV4-1 with TRBJ1-2; D not certain. The CDR3 runs 16 residues. V was pared by 6 bases and J by 5 bases, with 22 bases between. Germline V gives CDR1 MGHRA, CDR2 YSYEKL. The CDR3 is CASSSFGLGEGYGYTF. The CDR3, as DNA: TGCGCCAGCAGTAGCTTTGGTCTGGGAGAAGGGTATGGCTACACCTTC.

The V gene is TRBV6-6, the J gene TRBJ1-4, with no clear D. V gave up 6 bases and J gave up 4 bases, with 15 bases separating them. Germline assignment: CDR1 MNHNY and CDR2 SVGAGI (reference sequence). This CDR3 is 15 amino acids long. The DNA of the CDR3 is TGTGCCAGCAGCCGTCTGGCGGGCCATAATGAAAAACTGTTTTTT. Amino acid sequence: CASSRLAGHNEKLFF.

The chain has TRBV5-1 and TRBJ1-1; D not certain. Trimming removed 0 bases from V and 8 bases from J, with 5 bases in between. Germline CDR1 reads SGHRS; CDR2 reads YFSETQ. The CDR3 sequence is 11 residues long. The CDR3 region is CASSLVGEAFF. The CDR3 nucleotides read TGCGCCAGCAGCTTGGTTGGGGAAGCTTTCTTT.

The chain uses TRBV27 and TRBJ2-1; 10 positions match TRBD1. Germline lookup yields CDR1 MNHEY and CDR2 SMNVEV (reference sequence). V was pared by 6 bases and J by 12 bases, with 14 bases of the junction left unmatched. The CDR3 is 15 amino acids. The CDR3 region is CASRGTGVRQQGQFF. The CDR3, as DNA: TGTGCCAGCAGGGGGACAGGGGTCCGTCAGCAGGGGCAGTTCTTC.

The sample holds one count of this clone. This sequence joins TRBV27 and TRBJ2-7; D might be TRBD2 (6 bases). Trimming shortened V by 5 bases and J by 6 bases, and 8 bases separated the two germline ends. Germline CDR1 MNHEY, CDR2 SMNVEV (reference sequence). The CDR3 runs to 11 residues. CDR3 sequence reads: CASSIGGEQYF. The DNA for the CDR3 is TGTGCCAGCAGTATCGGGGGCGAGCAGTACTTC.

This clone was recorded many times. The same CDR3 can be traced to other DNA sequences in this sample. The genes are TRBV18 and TRBJ1-2; perhaps TRBD1 as D (5 bases). The CDR3 has 13 amino acids. Germline assignment: CDR1 KGHSH and CDR2 LQKENI. The V end lost 1 base, the J end lost 2 bases, and 5 bases lay between the germline ends. The DNA of the CDR3 is TGTGCCAGCTCACCACGGGACAACTATGGCTACACCTTC. Protein sequence: CASSPRDNYGYTF.

V usage is TRBV6-1 and J usage is TRBJ1-4, with D perhaps TRBD1 (6 bases). V lost 4 bases to trimming and J lost 4 bases, with 13 bases between them. CDR1 and CDR2 (germline): MNHNS, SASEGT. The CDR3 runs 15 residues. This CDR3 reads CASSAYREGNEKLFF. CDR3 DNA sequence: TGTGCCAGCAGTGCCTACAGGGAGGGTAATGAAAAACTGTTTTTT.